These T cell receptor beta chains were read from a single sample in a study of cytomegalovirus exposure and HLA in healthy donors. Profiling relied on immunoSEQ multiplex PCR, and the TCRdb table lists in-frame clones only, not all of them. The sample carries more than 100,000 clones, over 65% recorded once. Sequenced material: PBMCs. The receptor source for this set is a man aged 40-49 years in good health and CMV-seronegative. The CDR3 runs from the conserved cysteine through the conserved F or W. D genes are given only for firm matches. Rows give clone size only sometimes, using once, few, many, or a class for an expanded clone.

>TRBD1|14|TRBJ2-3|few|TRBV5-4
CASRQDRASDTQYF
TGTGCCAGCAGGCAGGACAGGGCTTCAGATACGCAGTATTTT
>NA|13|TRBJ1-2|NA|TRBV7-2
CASSPPSYYGYTF
TGTGCCAGCAGCCCCCCTTCCTATTATGGCTACACCTTC
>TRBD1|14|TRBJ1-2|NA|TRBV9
CASSLQTGGVGYTF
TGTGCCAGCAGTCTTCAGACAGGGGGCGTAGGCTACACCTTC
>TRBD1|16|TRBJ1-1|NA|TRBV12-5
CASGNNQGEPVTEAFF
TGTGCTAGTGGTAACAACCAGGGGGAGCCGGTCACTGAAGCTTTCTTT
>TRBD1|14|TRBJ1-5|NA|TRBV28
CASRDRRGNQPQHF
TGTGCCAGCAGGGACAGGAGGGGGAATCAGCCCCAGCATTTT
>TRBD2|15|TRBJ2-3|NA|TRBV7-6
CASSPSGVSTDTQYF
TGTGCCAGCAGCCCGAGCGGGGTTAGCACAGATACGCAGTATTTT
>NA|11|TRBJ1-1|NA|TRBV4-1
CASRANTEAFF
TGCGCCAGCAGAGCGAACACTGAAGCTTTCTTT
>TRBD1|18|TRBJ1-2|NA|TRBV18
CASSPGQGIPSRSYGYTF
TGTGCCAGCTCACCGGGACAGGGAATACCCTCCAGATCTTATGGCTACACCTTC
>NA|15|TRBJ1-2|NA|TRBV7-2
CASSFSLGQTGGYTF
TGTGCCAGCAGCTTTAGTCTAGGACAGACCGGGGGCTACACCTTC
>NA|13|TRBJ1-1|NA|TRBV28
CASSKDKNTEAFF
TGTGCCAGCAGTAAGGACAAGAACACTGAAGCTTTCTTT
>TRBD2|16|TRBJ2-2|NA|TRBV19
CASSISGGGDTGELFF
TGTGCCAGTAGTATCTCAGGCGGGGGTGACACCGGGGAGCTGTTTTTT
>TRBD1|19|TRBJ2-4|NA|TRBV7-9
CASSRLDSGQGLAKNIQYF
TGTGCCAGCAGCCGACTGGACTCGGGACAGGGGTTGGCCAAAAACATTCAGTACTTC
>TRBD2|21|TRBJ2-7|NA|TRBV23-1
CASSQSGGGGVTSGRIYEQYF
TGCGCCAGCAGTCAATCAGGGGGAGGAGGGGTTACTAGCGGGAGGATCTACGAGCAGTACTTC
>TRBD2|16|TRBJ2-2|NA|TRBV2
CASRDGLAGFTGELFF
TGTGCCAGCAGGGATGGACTAGCGGGTTTCACCGGGGAGCTGTTTTTT
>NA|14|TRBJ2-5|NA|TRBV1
CTSSRLAAQETQYF
TGCACCAGCAGCCGCTTAGCGGCACAAGAGACCCAGTACTTC
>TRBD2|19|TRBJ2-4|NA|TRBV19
CASSMSLAGALLAKNIQYF
TGTGCCAGTAGTATGTCACTAGCGGGCGCCTTGCTAGCCAAAAACATTCAGTACTTC
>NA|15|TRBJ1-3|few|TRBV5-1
CASSLSPGAGNTIYF
TGCGCCAGCAGCTTGTCCCCAGGGGCTGGAAACACCATATATTTT
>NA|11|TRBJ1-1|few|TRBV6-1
CASYLNTEAFF
TGTGCCAGCTATTTGAACACTGAAGCTTTCTTT
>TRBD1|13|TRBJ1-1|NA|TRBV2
CASSRDRGCEAFF
TGTGCCAGCAGTAGGGACAGGGGGTGTGAAGCTTTCTTT
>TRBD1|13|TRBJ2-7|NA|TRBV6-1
CATSGTGAYEQYF
TGTGCCACCTCCGGGACAGGGGCTTACGAGCAGTACTTC
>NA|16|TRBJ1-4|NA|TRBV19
CASSIPRQATNEKLFF
TGTGCCAGTAGTATCCCCCGACAGGCAACTAATGAAAAACTGTTTTTT
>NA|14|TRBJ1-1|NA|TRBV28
CASRTGIQNTEAFF
TGTGCCAGCAGAACCGGGATCCAGAACACTGAAGCTTTCTTT
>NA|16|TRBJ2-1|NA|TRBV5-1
CASSLSGFSPQAEQFF
TGCGCCAGCAGCTTGAGCGGGTTTTCCCCCCAGGCAGAGCAGTTCTTC
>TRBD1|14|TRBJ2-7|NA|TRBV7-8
CASSLAGTGYEQYF
TGTGCCAGCAGCTTAGCCGGGACAGGGTACGAGCAGTACTTC
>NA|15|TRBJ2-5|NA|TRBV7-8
CASSPHRAVQETQYF
TGTGCCAGCAGCCCTCATAGAGCGGTCCAAGAGACCCAGTACTTC
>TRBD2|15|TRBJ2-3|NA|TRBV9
CASSVGGGITDTQYF
TGTGCCAGCAGCGTAGGCGGGGGAATCACAGATACGCAGTATTTT
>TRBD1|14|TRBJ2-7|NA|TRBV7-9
CSSSPDRGNSEQYF
TGTTCCAGCAGCCCGGACAGGGGAAATTCCGAGCAGTACTTC
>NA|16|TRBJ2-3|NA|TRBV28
CASSGAYGGSTDTQYF
TGTGCCAGCAGTGGGGCCTACGGCGGTAGCACAGATACGCAGTATTTT
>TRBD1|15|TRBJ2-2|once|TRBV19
CASIDGQGAVGELFF
TGTGCCAGTATTGACGGACAGGGGGCCGTCGGGGAGCTGTTTTTT
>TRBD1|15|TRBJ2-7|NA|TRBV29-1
CSVEDGDRGVYEQYF
TGCAGCGTTGAAGATGGGGACAGGGGGGTCTACGAGCAGTACTTC
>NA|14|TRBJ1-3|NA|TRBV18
CASSPTSSGNTIYF
TGTGCCAGCTCACCGACAAGTTCTGGAAACACCATATATTTT
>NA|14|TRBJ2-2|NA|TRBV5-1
CASSLAVNTGELFF
TGCGCCAGCAGCTTGGCAGTAAACACCGGGGAGCTGTTTTTT
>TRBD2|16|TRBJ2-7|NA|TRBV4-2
CASSSGLESISYEQYF
TGTGCCAGCAGCTCCGGACTAGAAAGTATCTCCTACGAGCAGTACTTC
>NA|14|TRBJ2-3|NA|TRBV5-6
CASSLVRNGDTQYF
TGTGCCAGCAGCTTGGTTAGGAACGGGGATACGCAGTATTTT
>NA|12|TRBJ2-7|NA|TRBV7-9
CASSYGTYEQYF
TGTGCCAGCAGCTACGGGACTTACGAGCAGTACTTC
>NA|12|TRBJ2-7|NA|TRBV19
CASSSGPYEQYF
TGTGCCAGTAGTTCAGGGCCCTACGAGCAGTACTTC
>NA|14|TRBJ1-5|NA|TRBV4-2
CASSQGESNQPQHF
TGTGCCAGCAGCCAAGGAGAAAGCAATCAGCCCCAGCATTTT
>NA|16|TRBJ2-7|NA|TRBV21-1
CASSRPRDKSSYEQYF
TGTGCCAGCAGCAGACCTAGGGACAAGAGCTCCTACGAGCAGTACTTC
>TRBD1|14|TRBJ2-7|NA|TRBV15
CATSFLTGGYEQYF
TGTGCCACCAGCTTTCTGACAGGGGGCTACGAGCAGTACTTC
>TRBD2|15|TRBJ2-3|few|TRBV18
CASSAASGGIDTQYF
TGTGCCAGCTCAGCTGCGAGCGGGGGCATAGATACGCAGTATTTT
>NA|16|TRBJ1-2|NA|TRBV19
CASRGPSDHGDYGYTF
TGTGCCAGTAGGGGGCCCAGCGATCACGGCGACTATGGCTACACCTTC